These 16 T cell receptor beta chains were sequenced from one sample in a study of blood T cell repertoires in COVID-19. Assay: immunoSEQ multiplex PCR; the TCRdb copy retains only in-frame clones and omits some. The table has 30,000 to 35,000 clones, around 85% seen once. The sequenced material came from peripheral blood. These receptors were obtained from a man in his 70s with COVID-19, enrolled during active disease.

This clone was detected a few times. The rearrangement links TRBV5-1 to TRBJ1-6; 7 bases match TRBD1. Germline CDR1 SGHRS, CDR2 YFSETQ. The V gene end was trimmed by 0 bases and the J gene end by 10 bases; junction bases not matched to a gene: 7. CDR3 length equals 15 residues. Here the CDR3 reads CASSLGGTVTSPLHF. CDR3 sequence (DNA): TGCGCCAGCAGCTTGGGAGGGACAGTCACCTCACCCCTCCACTTT.

The chain recombines TRBV5-1 with TRBJ1-1, with D possibly being TRBD1 (5 bases). Per germline, CDR1 SGHRS and CDR2 YFSETQ. The length of the CDR3 is 15 residues. V lost 3 bases and J 1 base, leaving 13 bases between the germline ends. The CDR3 loop is CASSSGDSSNTEAFF. The CDR3 DNA sequence: TGCGCCAGCAGCTCTGGGGACTCGTCGAACACTGAAGCTTTCTTT. Based on the CDR3 plus reference TRBV5-1 and TRBJ1-1, the full variable domain is KAGVTQTPRYLIKTRGQQVTLSCSPISGHRSVSWYQQTPGQGLQFLFEYFSETQRNKGNFPGRFSGRQFSNSRSEMNVSTLELGDSALYLCASSSGDSSNTEAFFGQGTRLTVV.

The CDR3 region has the DNA TGTGCCAGCAGCCAAGCGGGACTAGCAGTGAACACCGGGGAGCTGTTTTTT. It specifies CASSQAGLAVNTGELFF. The chain combines TRBV4-2 with TRBJ2-2, with 9 bases aligning to TRBD2. The germline CDR1 and CDR2 sequences are LGHNA and YNFKEQ. This CDR3 comprises 17 residues. Unmatched junction bases numbered 4, after V lost 1 base and J lost 1 base.

V and J are TRBV12-3 or TRBV12-4 and TRBJ2-3; unclear D gene. The CDR3 sequence is 11 residues long. V was trimmed by 6 bases and J by 6 bases, leaving 7 bases between them. The CDR3 reads CASRTWDTQYF. The CDR3 DNA is TGTGCCAGCAGAACTTGGGATACGCAGTATTTT.

The chain recombines TRBV28 with TRBJ2-7; TRBD1 is a possible D gene (7 bases). V lost 8 bases and J 1 base, leaving 15 bases between the germline ends. This CDR3 has 14 amino acids. Germline loops: CDR1 MDHEN, CDR2 SYDVKM. The CDR3 sequence is CASRSRGASYEQYF. CDR3 bases: TGTGCCAGCCGCTCCAGGGGGGCTTCCTACGAGCAGTACTTC.

This sequence joins TRBV29-1 and TRBJ2-1, with 7 bases identical to TRBD2. Germline V CDR1 and CDR2: SQVTM, ANQGSEA. V shed 3 bases, J shed 0 bases, and the junction held 8 bases outside the gene matches. CDR3 size: 16 residues. The CDR3 nucleotides read TGCAGCGTTGACTCCCTGCGGGGGAGCTCCTACAATGAGCAGTTCTTC. Translation: CSVDSLRGSSYNEQFF.

The CDR3 DNA reads TGTGCCAGCAGCCAAGATAGCGGGGAGCTGTTTTTT. Translation: CASSQDSGELFF. The chain has TRBV3-1 (or the pseudogene TRBV3-2) and TRBJ2-2; D gene ambiguous. Trimming took off 0 bases at V and 7 bases at J, with 3 bases between the two ends. Germline CDR1 and CDR2: LGHDT and YNNKEL (reference sequence). This CDR3 has 12 amino acids.

The chain links TRBV6-5 to TRBJ1-2; possibly TRBD1 for D (5 bases). The ends were cut back, 0 bases at V and 6 bases at J, with 8 bases in the middle. Germline loops: CDR1 MNHEY, CDR2 SVGAGI. This CDR3 is 13 amino acids long. The CDR3 DNA sequence: TGTGCCAGCAGTTACTCGTCAGGGAATGGCTACACCTTC. Translating gives CASSYSSGNGYTF.

The rearrangement links TRBV6-1 to TRBJ2-7, with D unclear. Germline CDR1 MNHNS, CDR2 SASEGT. The CDR3 covers 12 residues. V was shortened by 3 bases and J by 2 bases, with 5 bases between the two germline ends. The CDR3 bases are TGTGCCAGCAGTGACCCAGCCTACGAGCAGTACTTC. Its translation: CASSDPAYEQYF.

This clone was observed a single time. The chain uses TRBV10-3 and TRBJ1-5; 7 bases agree with TRBD1. V lost 0 bases and J lost 4; bases outside the gene matches: 6. The CDR3 length is 16 residues. The germline V gene encodes CDR1 ENHRY and CDR2 SYGVKD. CDR3 nucleotide sequence: TGTGCCATCAGTGAGTCTGGCAGGGGGAGGAATCAGCCCCAGCATTTT. It codes for CAISESGRGRNQPQHF.

This CDR3 reads CASIAGREPGELFF. Here the CDR3 DNA reads TGTGCCAGCATCGCGGGGAGGGAGCCCGGGGAGCTGTTTTTT. The rearrangement links TRBV7-8 to TRBJ2-2, with 7 bases aligning to TRBD2. The CDR3 is made up of 14 amino acids. J gave up 6 bases and V 7 bases, and 8 bases lay outside the gene matches. CDR1 is SGHVS, CDR2 FQNEAQ, per germline.

The V and J genes are TRBV19 and TRBJ2-2; maybe TRBD2 (6 bases). Germline V gene data show CDR1 as LNHDA and CDR2 as SQIVND (reference sequence). V shed 7 bases and J shed 1 base, with 10 bases lying between them. This CDR3 region has 14 residues. CDR3 DNA sequence: TGTGCCAGTACCATGGGGGGGAACACCGGGGAGCTGTTTTTT. It yields the protein CASTMGGNTGELFF.

The V and J genes are TRBV19 and TRBJ2-5; TRBD1 is a possible D gene (7 bases). CDR1 and CDR2 (germline): LNHDA, SQIVND (reference sequence). V gave up 10 bases and J gave up 2 bases, with 14 bases separating them. This CDR3 spans 13 amino acids. The CDR3 spells CATRRGLQETQYF. Written as DNA, the CDR3 is TGTGCCACCAGGAGGGGGCTGCAAGAGACCCAGTACTTC. The whole variable domain, remainder taken from reference TRBV19 and TRBJ2-5, is DGGITQSPKYLFRKEGQNVTLSCEQNLNHDAMYWYRQDPGQGLRLIYYSQIVNDFQKGDIAEGYSVSREKKESFPLTVTSAQKNPTAFYLCATRRGLQETQYFGPGTRLLVL.

This clone has more than one count but fewer than ten. J is TRBJ2-7 and V is TRBV19, with 10 positions matching TRBD1. Germline assignment: CDR1 LNHDA and CDR2 SQIVND (reference sequence). Trimming removed 3 bases from V and 6 bases from J; junction bases left unmatched: 2. The CDR3 has 13 residues. The CDR3 loop reads CASSIGTGAEQYF. CDR3 bases: TGTGCCAGTAGTATCGGGACAGGGGCCGAGCAGTACTTC.

V usage is TRBV24-1 and J usage is TRBJ2-7; 11 positions agree with TRBD1. Trimming removed 3 bases from V and 0 bases from J; junction bases left unmatched: 3. This CDR3 has 16 amino acids. CDR1 KGHDR and CDR2 SFDVKD come from the germline V gene. This chain's CDR3 is CATSDTGTGGSYEQYF. The CDR3 DNA sequence: TGTGCCACCAGTGATACCGGGACAGGGGGCTCCTACGAGCAGTACTTC.

V gene TRBV29-1 combines with J gene TRBJ2-7, with TRBD2 matching 8 bases. The junction had 6 bases not matched to a gene; V was cut back by 6 bases and J by 2 bases. Per the germline V gene, CDR1 is SQVTM and CDR2 is ANQGSEA. The CDR3 spans 13 residues. The CDR3 spells CSVSGTSPYEQYF. CDR3 in DNA: TGCAGCGTCTCCGGGACTAGTCCCTACGAGCAGTACTTC.